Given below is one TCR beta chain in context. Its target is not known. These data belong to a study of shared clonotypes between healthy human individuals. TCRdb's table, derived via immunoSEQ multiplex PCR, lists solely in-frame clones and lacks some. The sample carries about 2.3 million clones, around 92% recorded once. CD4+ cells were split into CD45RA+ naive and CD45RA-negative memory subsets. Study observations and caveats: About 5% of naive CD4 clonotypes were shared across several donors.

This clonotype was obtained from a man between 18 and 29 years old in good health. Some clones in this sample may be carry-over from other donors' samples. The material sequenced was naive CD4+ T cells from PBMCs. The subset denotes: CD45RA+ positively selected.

The CDR3 region is CASSFDTGNIQYF. As DNA, the CDR3 is TGTGCCAGCAGTTTTGATACAGGAAACATTCAGTACTTC. The rearrangement uses TRBV28 and TRBJ2-4; a weak D match, TRBD1 (5 bases). CDR1 and CDR2 from the germline V gene are MDHEN and SYDVKM. V was shortened by 3 bases and J by 6 bases, with 9 bases between the two germline ends. The CDR3 loop spans 13 amino acids. Based on the CDR3 plus reference TRBV28 and TRBJ2-4, the full variable domain is DVKVTQSSRYLVKRTGEKVFLECVQDMDHENMFWYRQDPGLGLRLIYFSYDVKMKEKGDIPEGYSVSREKKERFSLILESASTNQTSMYLCASSFDTGNIQYFGAGTRLSVL.